The 7 T cell receptor beta chains in this list originate from one sample, sequenced in a study of cytomegalovirus exposure and HLA in healthy donors. The PCR contained 60 Vbeta and 13 Jbeta primers. Assay used: immunoSEQ multiplex PCR; TCRdb lists only in-frame clones, some missing. The sample contains 150,000 to 200,000 clones, roughly nine tenths of which appear only once. The sample consisted of PBMCs. These TCRs come from a boy between 2 and 10 years old in good health and CMV-seronegative.

This clone was counted once. The chain couples TRBV7-9 to TRBJ2-5; D is perhaps TRBD2 (5 bases). Germline-derived CDR1 and CDR2 are SEHNR and FQNEAQ (reference sequence). The CDR3 covers 15 residues. V was pared by 1 base and J by 4 bases, with 13 bases between. The CDR3 DNA is TGTGCCAGCAGCTTAGAGGAGGCTCCGGGAGAGACCCAGTACTTC. Translated, it gives CASSLEEAPGETQYF. The full variable domain, in which reference TRBV7-9 and TRBJ2-5 provide the parts outside the CDR3, is DTGVSQNPRHKITKRGQNVTFRCDPISEHNRLYWYRQTLGQGPEFLTYFQNEAQLEKSRLLSDRFSAERPKGSFSTLEIQRTEQGDSAMYLCASSLEEAPGETQYFGPGTRLLVL.

The chain joins TRBV6-1 to TRBJ2-1; 8 bases agree with TRBD2. The germline CDR1 and CDR2 sequences are MNHNS and SASEGT. V was pared by 9 bases and J by 4 bases, with 5 bases of the junction left unmatched. This CDR3 has 13 amino acids. The CDR3 sequence is CASERGLYNEQFF. The CDR3 nucleotides read TGTGCCAGTGAGCGGGGGCTATACAATGAGCAGTTCTTC.

This clone was observed a single time. V usage is TRBV18 and J usage is TRBJ2-7; 8 bases fit TRBD2. Germline CDR1 and CDR2: KGHSH and LQKENI. The CDR3 runs to 16 residues. The junction had 10 bases not matched to a gene; V was cut back by 0 bases and J by 6 bases. CDR3 amino acids: CASSPPRRGERAEQYF. In DNA, the CDR3 is TGTGCCAGCTCACCACCGCGGCGGGGGGAAAGGGCCGAGCAGTACTTC.

The chain is built from TRBV15 and TRBJ2-7, with 7 nucleotides matching TRBD2. CDR3 length: 14 amino acids. Germline CDR1 is LNHNV and CDR2 is YYDKDF (reference sequence). V trimming: 0 bases; J trimming: 4 bases; junction bases outside the gene matches: 3. The CDR3 loop reads CATSRERGGYEQYF. DNA of the CDR3: TGTGCCACCAGCAGAGAACGGGGAGGGTACGAGCAGTACTTC.

The V and J genes are TRBV6-5 and TRBJ2-1, with TRBD1 as a possible D gene (6 bases). This CDR3 is built from 13 residues. Trimming stripped 8 bases from V and 4 bases from J, with 12 bases between. Germline CDR1 is MNHEY and CDR2 is SVGAGI. CDR3 region: CASGRTVYNEQFF. CDR3 bases: TGTGCCAGCGGAAGGACAGTTTACAATGAGCAGTTCTTC.

The chain combines TRBV5-1 with TRBJ1-2; D is unclear. This CDR3 has 14 residues. Germline CDR1 and CDR2: SGHRS and YFSETQ. The V end lost 5 bases, the J end lost 3 bases, and 14 bases lay between the germline ends. The DNA for the CDR3 is TGCGCCAGCAGAGAGGAGGGAGAGTACTATGGCTACACCTTC. This codes for CASREEGEYYGYTF.

The V gene is TRBV30, the J gene TRBJ2-7; weak D call: TRBD2 (6 bases). Trimming pared 3 bases from V and 5 bases from J, leaving 8 bases between. The CDR3 is 11 residues long. From germline, CDR1 is GTSNPN and CDR2 SVGIG (reference sequence). CDR3 region: CAWSWEDEQYF. In DNA, the CDR3 is TGTGCCTGGAGCTGGGAGGACGAGCAGTACTTC.